The rows below give T cell receptor beta chains drawn from one sample of a study of cytotoxic CD8 clonotypes in ibrutinib-treated CLL. TCRdb keeps only in-frame clones here, not all; method: immunoSEQ multiplex PCR. The sample carries roughly 250,000 clones, 60% to 75% recorded once. The material sequenced was PBMCs, taken after 24 months of ibrutinib treatment. Every receptor here comes from a human donor with chronic lymphocytic leukemia. The CDR3 runs from the conserved cysteine through the conserved F or W. The D gene is left open where the match is weak. Expanded clones get a size class; other rows say once, few or many, or leave the size out.

V	size	J	D	CDR3	DNA
TRBV19	few	TRBJ1-5	NA	CASSRDVNQPQHF	TGTGCCAGTAGTAGGGACGTCAATCAGCCCCAGCATTTT
TRBV7-9	few	TRBJ1-1	NA	CASSLTPPGRGGTEAFF	TGTGCCAGCAGCTTAACCCCTCCGGGGAGAGGGGGCACTGAAGCTTTCTTT
TRBV7-9	few	TRBJ2-7	NA	CASSRNHEQYF	TGTGCCAGCAGCCGCAACCACGAGCAGTACTTC
TRBV27	few	TRBJ2-7	NA	CASSYTGAGEQYF	TGTGCCAGCAGTTATACAGGAGCTGGCGAGCAGTACTTC
TRBV29-1	NA	TRBJ2-2	TRBD2	CSGLKGTSVLNTGELFF	TGCAGCGGGTTGAAGGGGACTAGCGTCCTGAACACCGGGGAGCTGTTTTTT
TRBV18	NA	TRBJ2-7	TRBD2	CASSPPVAGSPHEQYF	TGTGCCAGCTCACCACCGGTAGCGGGCAGTCCCCACGAGCAGTACTTC
TRBV18	NA	TRBJ2-5	NA	CASSPPGQSQETQYF	TGTGCCAGCTCACCACCGGGGCAAAGCCAAGAGACCCAGTACTTC
TRBV9	NA	TRBJ2-7	NA	CASSLGGSTYEQYF	TGTGCCAGCAGCCTTGGGGGTTCCACCTACGAGCAGTACTTC
TRBV11-2	NA	TRBJ2-7	NA	CASSPTWVPYEQYF	TGTGCCAGCAGTCCCACTTGGGTTCCCTACGAGCAGTACTTC
TRBV7-8	NA	TRBJ2-3	NA	CASSPQVGAAGADTQYF	TGTGCCAGCAGCCCCCAGGTGGGAGCCGCCGGCGCAGATACGCAGTATTTT
TRBV5-4	few	TRBJ2-3	NA	CASSYRQGTDTQYF	TGTGCCAGCAGCTACCGACAGGGCACAGATACGCAGTATTTT
TRBV28	once	TRBJ1-4	TRBD1	CASGRDRGLGNEKLFF	TGTGCCAGCGGCAGGGACAGGGGTCTTGGTAATGAAAAACTGTTTTTT
TRBV12-5	NA	TRBJ2-3	NA	CASGTPADTQYF	TGTGCTAGTGGCACCCCTGCAGATACGCAGTATTTT
TRBV7-8	few	TRBJ2-7	NA	CASSLPGGSYEQYF	TGTGCCAGCAGCTTACCAGGGGGGTCCTACGAGCAGTACTTC
TRBV6-5	NA	TRBJ1-3	NA	CASSYARTSGNTIYF	TGTGCCAGCAGTTACGCCCGAACTTCTGGAAACACCATATATTTT
TRBV11-2	once	TRBJ2-2	NA	CASRPVGELFF	TGTGCCAGCAGACCGGTCGGGGAGCTGTTTTTT
TRBV7-2	NA	TRBJ2-2	TRBD2	CASSLIGGWNTGELFF	TGTGCCAGCAGCTTAATCGGGGGGTGGAACACCGGGGAGCTGTTTTTT
TRBV6-5	few	TRBJ2-1	NA	CASGRIADTEQFF	TGTGCCAGCGGACGGATCGCTGACACAGAGCAGTTCTTC
TRBV29-1	few	TRBJ2-7	NA	CSVGGATEQYF	TGCTCTGTTGGTGGGGCTACGGAACAGTACTTC
TRBV11-2	few	TRBJ2-1	TRBD2	CASSLGREGLNEQFF	TGTGCCAGCAGCTTAGGCCGGGAGGGACTCAATGAGCAGTTCTTC
TRBV5-3	NA	TRBJ2-7	TRBD2	CARSFSGIRYEQYF	TGTGCCAGAAGCTTTAGCGGGATTCGCTACGAGCAGTACTTC
TRBV11-3	NA	TRBJ2-7	NA	CASSHGLTYEQYF	TGTGCCAGCAGTCATGGACTCACCTACGAGCAGTACTTC
TRBV14	NA	TRBJ1-1	NA	CASSQERKWTENTEAFF	TGTGCCAGCAGCCAAGAGAGGAAATGGACAGAGAACACTGAAGCTTTCTTT
TRBV9	NA	TRBJ2-3	NA	CASSWSGIADTQYF	TGTGCCAGCAGCTGGAGTGGCATAGCTGATACGCAGTATTTT
TRBV7-9	NA	TRBJ1-1	TRBD1	CASRLAAGGTEAFF	TGTGCCAGCAGACTAGCAGCAGGGGGGACTGAAGCTTTCTTT
TRBV2	NA	TRBJ1-1	NA	CASTAGVSTEAFF	TGTGCCAGCACCGCGGGGGTAAGCACTGAAGCTTTCTTT
TRBV11-1	NA	TRBJ2-7	NA	CASSSGHYSEQYF	TGTGCCAGCAGCTCGGGACATTACTCCGAGCAGTACTTC
TRBV28	NA	TRBJ1-2	NA	CASSFQLGSYGYTF	TGTGCCAGCAGTTTTCAGTTGGGGTCCTATGGCTACACCTTC
TRBV28	NA	TRBJ2-5	TRBD2	CASSFWSSGRMETQYF	TGTGCCAGCAGTTTTTGGTCTAGCGGGAGAATGGAGACCCAGTACTTC
TRBV6-1	NA	TRBJ1-2	NA	CASSDRGYGYTF	TGTGCCAGCAGTGACAGGGGCTATGGCTACACCTTC
TRBV6-5	NA	TRBJ2-1	TRBD2	CASTLAGISNEQFF	TGTGCCAGCACCCTAGCGGGAATTAGCAATGAGCAGTTCTTC
TRBV29-1	NA	TRBJ2-4	TRBD2	CSALPGGTKNIQYF	TGCAGCGCTCTCCCGGGGGGTACCAAAAACATTCAGTACTTC
TRBV9	few	TRBJ2-6	NA	CASSHQHSGANVLTF	TGTGCCAGCAGTCATCAGCACTCTGGGGCCAACGTCCTGACTTTC
TRBV9	NA	TRBJ1-1	NA	CASSPLTLGEGVNTEAFF	TGTGCCAGCAGCCCACTTACTCTCGGTGAAGGGGTGAACACTGAAGCTTTCTTT
TRBV28	few	TRBJ1-5	TRBD1	CASSWDSFNQPQHF	TGTGCCAGCAGTTGGGACAGCTTCAATCAGCCCCAGCATTTT
TRBV7-9	NA	TRBJ2-2	NA	CASSLGEGRTGELFF	TGTGCCAGCAGCTTAGGAGAAGGGCGGACCGGGGAGCTGTTTTTT
TRBV30	NA	TRBJ1-1	TRBD1	CAWETGDTEAFF	TGTGCCTGGGAAACAGGGGACACTGAAGCTTTCTTT
TRBV4-3	NA	TRBJ2-2	NA	CASSRARANTGELFF	TGCGCCAGCAGCCGCGCGCGCGCGAACACCGGGGAGCTGTTTTTT
TRBV7-9	NA	TRBJ1-2	NA	CASQLQGGYTF	TGTGCCAGCCAACTCCAGGGTGGCTACACCTTC
TRBV6-1	NA	TRBJ2-3	TRBD2	CASSGGTGTSGSDTQYF	TGTGCCAGCAGTGGAGGCACCGGGACTAGCGGGAGTGATACGCAGTATTTT
TRBV5-5	NA	TRBJ1-2	TRBD1	CASSPSTGNYGYTF	TGTGCCAGCAGCCCGTCGACAGGGAACTATGGCTACACCTTC
TRBV4-2	few	TRBJ1-2	TRBD1	CASSQETGIYGYTF	TGTGCCAGCAGCCAAGAGACAGGGATTTATGGCTACACCTTC
TRBV4-1	NA	TRBJ2-7	TRBD2	CASSQDYGGGLWEQYF	TGCGCCAGCAGCCAAGATTACGGGGGGGGACTTTGGGAGCAGTACTTC
TRBV28	NA	TRBJ1-2	TRBD1	CASSRGSGGRRDGYTF	TGTGCCAGCAGTAGAGGGTCAGGGGGAAGACGGGATGGCTACACCTTC